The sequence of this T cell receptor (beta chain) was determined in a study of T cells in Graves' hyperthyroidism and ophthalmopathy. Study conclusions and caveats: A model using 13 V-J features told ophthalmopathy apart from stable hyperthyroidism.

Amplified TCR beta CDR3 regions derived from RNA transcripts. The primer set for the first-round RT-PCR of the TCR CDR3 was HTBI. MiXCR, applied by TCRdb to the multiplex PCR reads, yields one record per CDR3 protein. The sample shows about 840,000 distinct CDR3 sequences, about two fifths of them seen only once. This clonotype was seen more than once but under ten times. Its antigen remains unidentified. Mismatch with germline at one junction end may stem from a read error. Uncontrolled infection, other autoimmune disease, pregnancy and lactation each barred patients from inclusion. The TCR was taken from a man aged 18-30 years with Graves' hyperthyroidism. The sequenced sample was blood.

CDR3 DNA: TGCGCCAGCAGCCAGGGGGCCGACCAAACCCCCACCTACGAGCAGTACTTC. It codes for CASSQGADQTPTYEQYF. The chain recombines TRBV7-8 with TRBJ2-7; 8 bases map to TRBD1. CDR3 length: 17 amino acids. Germline loops: CDR1 SGHVS, CDR2 FQNEAQ.